This T cell receptor beta chain stems from a study of T cell repertoires in cytomegalovirus infection. About the study: As its CMV epitopes, the study selected recently identified HLA-C-restricted and well-studied HLA-B-restricted targets. Indications of both CMV infection and matching HLA type were provided by public TCR beta signatures.

Germline trimming cut 6 bases from V and 6 bases from J; bases unmatched to any gene: 4. CDR1 and CDR2 (germline): ENHRY, SYGVKD. This CDR3 comprises 14 residues. Study outcomes and limitations: The ex vivo response showed dominance by HLA-C-restricted CMV-specific TCR beta clonotypes. Summed public TCR beta family frequency identified CMV carriers bearing the relevant HLA.

In TCRdb, the reads were re-called with MiXCR into one record per CDR3 protein. The data show roughly 860,000 distinct CDR3 sequences, with around a third seen just once and around 12% held by the top ten. To note about this clonotype: Its specificity is not known.

The TCR was taken from a human donor in good health (CMV status not recorded). Some clones in this sample may be carry-over from other donors' samples. The material sequenced was cultured CD8+ T cells from PBMCs, taken from culture after CMV antigen stimulation. The V call is TRBV10-3, the J call TRBJ1-6; TRBD1 aligns across 8 bases. The CDR3 is CAIRGTGLNSPLHF. The CDR3 nucleotides read TGTGCCATCAGGGGGACAGGCCTTAATTCACCCCTCCACTTT.